These 27 T cell receptor beta chains came from one sample sequenced in a study of blood T cell repertoires in COVID-19. Repertoires were generated with immunoSEQ multiplex PCR, while TCRdb's copy carries only in-frame clones and drops some. The table lists 360,000 or so clones, around 90% of them singletons. The sequenced sample consisted of peripheral blood. These receptors were obtained from a man younger than 30 with active or convalescent COVID-19.

This clone was recorded a few times. Other DNA sequences in this specimen translate into the identical CDR3. The genes are TRBV7-2 and TRBJ1-5, with TRBD1 matching over 7 bases. Unmatched junction bases numbered 2, after V lost 4 bases and J lost 5 bases. The CDR3 runs to 13 residues. Germline V lookup: CDR1 SGHTA, CDR2 FQGNSA. CDR3 amino acids: CASSYRGDQPQHF. The CDR3 nucleotides read TGTGCCAGCAGCTACAGGGGCGATCAGCCCCAGCATTTT. Based on the CDR3 plus reference TRBV7-2 and TRBJ1-5, the full variable domain is GAGVSQSPSNKVTEKGKDVELRCDPISGHTALYWYRQSLGQGLEFLIYFQGNSAPDKSGLPSDRFSAERTGGSVSTLTIQRTQQEDSAVYLCASSYRGDQPQHFGDGTRLSIL.

The chain recombines TRBV27 with TRBJ1-1; D may be TRBD1 (5 bases). The CDR3 length is 15 residues. CDR1 and CDR2 from the germline V gene are MNHEY and SMNVEV (reference sequence). V lost 0 bases and J 3 bases, leaving 11 bases between the germline ends. The CDR3 nucleotides are TGTGCCAGCAGTTTATCGTGGGGCGGGGACACTGAAGCTTTCTTT. The encoded protein is CASSLSWGGDTEAFF.

V gene TRBV28 combines with J gene TRBJ1-5; 7 bases line up with TRBD1. Germline trimming cut 5 bases from V and 0 bases from J; bases unmatched to any gene: 13. Germline-derived CDR1 and CDR2 are MDHEN and SYDVKM. The CDR3 consists of 18 residues. The CDR3 coding sequence is TGTGCCAGCAGTGGACCCGCCGGGACAGTCTATAGCAATCAGCCCCAGCATTTT. Encoded protein: CASSGPAGTVYSNQPQHF.

The chain combines TRBV19 with TRBJ2-1; maybe TRBD2 (7 bases). Per the germline V gene, CDR1 is LNHDA and CDR2 is SQIVND (reference sequence). The CDR3 spans 14 residues. Between the trimmed V and J ends, which lost 2 bases and 8 bases, there was a span of 13 bases. CDR3 DNA sequence: TGTGCCAGTAGTATAACCTTCGGGGGGCATGAGCAGTTCTTC. It yields the protein CASSITFGGHEQFF. Looking up the rest from reference TRBV19 and TRBJ2-1 gives the full variable domain: DGGITQSPKYLFRKEGQNVTLSCEQNLNHDAMYWYRQDPGQGLRLIYYSQIVNDFQKGDIAEGYSVSREKKESFPLTVTSAQKNPTAFYLCASSITFGGHEQFFGPGTRLTVL.

The chain uses TRBV14 and TRBJ2-1, with a weak D call TRBD1 (6 bases). The CDR3 extends over 20 amino acids. V was shortened by 0 bases and J by 8 bases, with 29 bases between the two germline ends. CDR1 is SGHDN, CDR2 FVKESK, per germline. CDR3 coding DNA: TGTGCCAGCAGCCAAGAAGTCCGTCAAGGGGGACCTTTTCGTGTGGATGAGCAGTTCTTC. Protein: CASSQEVRQGGPFRVDEQFF.

The chain is built from TRBV25-1 and TRBJ1-2; 10 bases fit TRBD1. Trimming at V came to 7 bases and at J to 1 base, leaving 9 bases not matched to a gene. The length of the CDR3 is 16 residues. The V gene's germline CDR1 is MGHDK and CDR2 SYGVNS. This CDR3 is CASTLSGTGDNYGYTF. DNA for the CDR3: TGTGCCAGCACCCTATCTGGGACAGGGGATAACTATGGCTACACCTTC.

The V call is TRBV4-1, the J call TRBJ1-4; 8 bases match TRBD1. V gave up 4 bases and J gave up 4 bases; unmatched junction bases: 5. The germline V gene has CDR1 MGHRA and CDR2 YSYEKL. CDR3 size: 15 residues. The CDR3 region has the DNA TGCGCCAGCAGCCCGACAGGGGTGGGTAATGAAAAACTGTTTTTT. Residues: CASSPTGVGNEKLFF.

The chain links TRBV20-1 to TRBJ2-2; TRBD2 matches 10 bases. Germline V gene sequence: CDR1 DFQATT, CDR2 SNEGSKA (reference sequence). CDR3 length: 19 amino acids. The junction had 19 bases not matched to a gene; V was cut back by 3 bases and J by 6 bases. CDR3 DNA: TGCAGTGCTAGTGCTGCCTCCCCCCCTAGCGGGAGAGGGGCCGGGGAGCTGTTTTTT. This encodes CSASAASPPSGRGAGELFF.

The chain combines TRBV6-5 with TRBJ1-5; D not resolved. Trimming took 6 bases from V and 1 from J, leaving 10 bases between them. Germline CDR1 MNHEY, CDR2 SVGAGI. The CDR3 extends over 14 amino acids. CDR3 DNA sequence: TGTGCCAGCAGCAGCGACTGGAGCAATCAGCCCCAGCATTTT. Its protein product is CASSSDWSNQPQHF.

The chain links TRBV19 to TRBJ1-4; TRBD1 aligns across 11 bases. V trimming: 4 bases; J trimming: 7 bases; junction bases outside the gene matches: 5. Germline V lookup: CDR1 LNHDA, CDR2 SQIVND (reference sequence). This CDR3 region has 15 residues. The CDR3 loop reads CASSSWTGGGEKLFF. Written as DNA, the CDR3 is TGTGCCAGTAGTAGCTGGACAGGGGGCGGTGAAAAACTGTTTTTT.

Of note for this clone: The junction departs from the called germline gene at one end, perhaps through a read error. The V call is TRBV2, the J call TRBJ1-2; tentative D call: TRBD1 (5 bases). This CDR3 has 12 residues. Germline values: CDR1 SNHLY, CDR2 FYNNEI. CDR3 sequence (DNA): TGTGCCAGCAGAGCACAGGACACGAGCTCGATCTTC. Encoded protein: CASRAQDTSSIF.

V gene TRBV6-5 combines with J gene TRBJ1-4; weak D call: TRBD1 (6 bases). CDR1 and CDR2 from the germline V gene are MNHEY and SVGAGI. Trimming cost V 7 bases and J 7 bases, with 19 bases left between them. CDR3 length: 15 amino acids. This CDR3 reads CASTQPQGLAEKLFF. CDR3 nucleotide sequence: TGTGCCAGCACCCAGCCCCAGGGGTTGGCTGAAAAACTGTTTTTT.

The V and J genes are TRBV4-2 and TRBJ1-5; no reliable D call. This CDR3 has 15 amino acids. Germline loops: CDR1 LGHNA, CDR2 YNFKEQ. Trimming took off 0 bases at V and 0 bases at J, with 6 bases between the two ends. The CDR3 DNA follows: TGTGCCAGCAGCCAAGAACGCTATAGCAATCAGCCCCAGCATTTT. This sequence encodes CASSQERYSNQPQHF.

V gene TRBV18 combines with J gene TRBJ1-2, with 10 bases identical to TRBD1. CDR3 length equals 15 residues. Losses at the gene ends were 1 base for V and 2 bases for J; bases not matched to a gene: 1. The germline gives CDR1 KGHSH, CDR2 LQKENI. CDR3 residues: CASSPQGQGNYGYTF. The CDR3 region has the DNA TGTGCCAGCTCACCACAGGGACAGGGGAACTATGGCTACACCTTC.

The V and J genes are TRBV7-3 and TRBJ1-6; 10 bases line up with TRBD1. This CDR3 contains 14 residues. Per the germline V gene, CDR1 is SGHTA and CDR2 is FQGTGA. V dropped 7 bases and J dropped 10; count of bases not matched to a gene: 7. As DNA, the CDR3 is TGTGCCAGCACCTCGGACAGGGGGTGGTCACCCCTCCACTTT. Its translation is CASTSDRGWSPLHF.

The rearrangement uses TRBV27 and TRBJ2-1; TRBD2 matches at 10 bases. Trimming at V came to 5 bases and at J to 5 bases, leaving 3 bases not matched to a gene. The germline CDR1 and CDR2 sequences are MNHEY and SMNVEV (reference sequence). This CDR3 is 14 amino acids long. The CDR3 reads CASSPLAGDNEQFF. CDR3 nucleotide sequence: TGTGCCAGCAGTCCTCTAGCGGGGGACAATGAGCAGTTCTTC.

This clone has a handful of counts. V and J are TRBV5-1 and TRBJ2-1; 9 bases match TRBD2. Trimming at V came to 5 bases and at J to 4 bases, leaving 1 base not matched to a gene. This CDR3 has 13 amino acids. From germline, CDR1 is SGHRS and CDR2 YFSETQ. Written as DNA, the CDR3 is TGCGCCAGCAGACTAGCGGGTTACAATGAGCAGTTCTTC. Amino acids: CASRLAGYNEQFF.

The chain combines TRBV3-1 (or the pseudogene TRBV3-2) with TRBJ1-1; possible D gene TRBD1, 6 bases. The germline V gene has CDR1 LGHDT and CDR2 YNNKEL (reference sequence). V gave up 4 bases and J gave up 1 base, with 10 bases separating them. The CDR3 totals 14 residues. The CDR3 here is CASSPKQGNTEAFF. The CDR3 DNA reads TGTGCCAGCAGCCCAAAACAGGGGAACACTGAAGCTTTCTTT.

The CDR3 bases are TGTGCCAGCAGCCTCCGTCCCCCGTCTAACTATGGCTACACCTTC. The encoded protein is CASSLRPPSNYGYTF. The V gene is TRBV27, the J gene TRBJ1-2, with D uncertain. This CDR3 is 15 amino acids long. The V end was cut by 6 bases, the J end by 0 bases, with 14 bases between. Germline assignment: CDR1 MNHEY and CDR2 SMNVEV (reference sequence).

V and J are TRBV5-1 and TRBJ2-7; D ambiguous. This CDR3 is 16 amino acids long. V was pared by 0 bases and J by 1 base, with 14 bases between. Germline V gene sequence: CDR1 SGHRS, CDR2 YFSETQ. CDR3 DNA sequence: TGCGCCAGCAGCTTGGAACGGCCAGGTACATCCTACGAGCAGTACTTC. It yields the protein CASSLERPGTSYEQYF.

This clone was seen once. The gene calls are TRBV28 and TRBJ1-3; the D gene is possibly TRBD1 (5 bases). This CDR3 has 13 residues. The ends were cut back, 5 bases at V and 2 bases at J, with 7 bases in the middle. The germline V gene has CDR1 MDHEN and CDR2 SYDVKM. The CDR3 nucleotides read TGTGCCAGCAGTCTCAGGGCTGGAAACACCATATATTTT. Translated, it gives CASSLRAGNTIYF.

The chain uses TRBV4-2 and TRBJ1-2, with TRBD1 identical over 7 bases. V gave up 0 bases and J gave up 8 bases; unmatched junction bases: 9. CDR1 LGHNA and CDR2 YNFKEQ come from the germline V gene. The CDR3 runs 15 residues. DNA for the CDR3: TGTGCCAGCAGCCAAGATCGCGGGCAGGGGGTCGGCTACACCTTC. This translates into CASSQDRGQGVGYTF.

V and J are TRBV19 and TRBJ1-1; TRBD1 aligns across 7 bases. V gave up 3 bases and J gave up 3 bases; unmatched junction bases: 10. Germline values: CDR1 LNHDA, CDR2 SQIVND (reference sequence). This CDR3 comprises 16 residues. CDR3 nucleotides: TGTGCCAGTAGTATTCCCCGACAGGGCCCCTACACTGAAGCTTTCTTT. Translation gives CASSIPRQGPYTEAFF.

This clone came up once. This chain connects TRBV6-5 to TRBJ2-7, with a tentative D call TRBD2 (5 bases). V was trimmed by 4 bases and J by 4 bases, leaving 11 bases between them. Germline V gene sequence: CDR1 MNHEY, CDR2 SVGAGI. There are 13 residues in the CDR3. This chain's CDR3 is CASSLGRPYEQYF. CDR3 coding DNA: TGTGCCAGCAGTTTGGGGAGACCTTACGAGCAGTACTTC.

This rearrangement joins TRBV6-5 to TRBJ1-2; TRBD1 aligns across 7 bases. This CDR3 region has 13 residues. V lost 5 bases and J lost 4; bases outside the gene matches: 4. CDR1 MNHEY and CDR2 SVGAGI come from the germline V gene. The chain's CDR3 is CASSTGVGYGYTF. CDR3 DNA: TGTGCCAGCAGTACAGGGGTTGGCTATGGCTACACCTTC.

The chain combines TRBV15 with TRBJ2-2, with 9 bases identical to TRBD2. The CDR3 sequence is 18 residues long. Germline V gene sequence: CDR1 LNHNV, CDR2 YYDKDF (reference sequence). V was pared by 0 bases and J by 4 bases, with 9 bases of the junction left unmatched. The CDR3 bases are TGTGCCACCAGCAGAGATCGGCGGGAGGGCCCGTTCACCGGGGAGCTGTTTTTT. Amino acids: CATSRDRREGPFTGELFF.

V and J are TRBV7-9 and TRBJ1-6, with D unresolved. Trimming removed 1 base from V and 8 bases from J, with 9 bases in between. The CDR3 sequence is 14 residues long. Germline V gives CDR1 SEHNR, CDR2 FQNEAQ (reference sequence). CDR3 coding DNA: TGTGCCAGCAGCTTAGGGGCGAGGGATTCACCCCTCCACTTT. Protein sequence: CASSLGARDSPLHF.